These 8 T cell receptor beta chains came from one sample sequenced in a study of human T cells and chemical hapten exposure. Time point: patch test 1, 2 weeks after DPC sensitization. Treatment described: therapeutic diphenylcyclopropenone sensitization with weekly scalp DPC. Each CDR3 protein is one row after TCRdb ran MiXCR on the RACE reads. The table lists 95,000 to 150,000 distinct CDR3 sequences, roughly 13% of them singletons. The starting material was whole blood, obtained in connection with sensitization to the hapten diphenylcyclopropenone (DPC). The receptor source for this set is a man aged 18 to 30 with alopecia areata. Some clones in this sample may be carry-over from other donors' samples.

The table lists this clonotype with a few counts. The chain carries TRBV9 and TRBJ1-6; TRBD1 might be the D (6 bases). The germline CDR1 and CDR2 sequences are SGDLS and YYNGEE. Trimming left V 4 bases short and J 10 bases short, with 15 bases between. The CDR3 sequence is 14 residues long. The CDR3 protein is CASSTNERGSPLHF. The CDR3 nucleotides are TGTGCCAGCAGCACCAATGAGAGGGGGTCACCCCTCCACTTT.

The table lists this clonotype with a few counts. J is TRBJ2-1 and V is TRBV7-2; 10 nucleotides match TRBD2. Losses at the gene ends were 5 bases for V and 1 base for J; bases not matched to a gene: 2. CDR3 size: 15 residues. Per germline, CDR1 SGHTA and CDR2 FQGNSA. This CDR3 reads CASSVTSGSYNEQFF. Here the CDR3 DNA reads TGTGCCAGCAGCGTGACTAGCGGGTCCTACAATGAGCAGTTCTTC.

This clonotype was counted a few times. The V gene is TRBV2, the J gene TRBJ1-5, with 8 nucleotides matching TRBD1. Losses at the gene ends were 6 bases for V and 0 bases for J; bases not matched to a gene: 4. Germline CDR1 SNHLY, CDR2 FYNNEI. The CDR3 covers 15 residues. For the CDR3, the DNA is TGTGCCAGCAGGGGGACAGGTTATAGCAATCAGCCCCAGCATTTT. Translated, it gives CASRGTGYSNQPQHF.

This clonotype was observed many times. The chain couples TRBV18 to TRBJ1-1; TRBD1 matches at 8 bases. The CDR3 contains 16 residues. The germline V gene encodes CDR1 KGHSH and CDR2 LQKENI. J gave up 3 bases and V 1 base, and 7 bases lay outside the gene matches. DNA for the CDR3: TGTGCCAGCTCACCACTCCAGGGGGCGTCGGACACTGAAGCTTTCTTT. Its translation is CASSPLQGASDTEAFF.

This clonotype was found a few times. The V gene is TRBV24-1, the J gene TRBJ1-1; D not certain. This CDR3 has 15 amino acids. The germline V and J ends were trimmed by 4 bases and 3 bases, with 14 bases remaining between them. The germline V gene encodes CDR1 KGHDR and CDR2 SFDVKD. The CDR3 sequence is CATSDPTPRDTEAFF. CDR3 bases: TGTGCCACCAGTGACCCAACACCTAGGGACACTGAAGCTTTCTTT.

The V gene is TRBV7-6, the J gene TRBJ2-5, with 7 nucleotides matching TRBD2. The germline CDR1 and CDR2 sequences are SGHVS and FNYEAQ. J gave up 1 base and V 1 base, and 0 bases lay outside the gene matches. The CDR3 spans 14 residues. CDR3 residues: CASSLGLAQETQYF. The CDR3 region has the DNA TGTGCCAGCAGCTTAGGACTAGCCCAAGAGACCCAGTACTTC.

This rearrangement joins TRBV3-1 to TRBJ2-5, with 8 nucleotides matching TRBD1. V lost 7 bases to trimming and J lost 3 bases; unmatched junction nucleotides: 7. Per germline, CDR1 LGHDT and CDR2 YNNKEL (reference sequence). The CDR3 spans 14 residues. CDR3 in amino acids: CASNRQGSEETQYF. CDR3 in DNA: TGTGCCAGCAACCGACAGGGGTCGGAAGAGACCCAGTACTTC.

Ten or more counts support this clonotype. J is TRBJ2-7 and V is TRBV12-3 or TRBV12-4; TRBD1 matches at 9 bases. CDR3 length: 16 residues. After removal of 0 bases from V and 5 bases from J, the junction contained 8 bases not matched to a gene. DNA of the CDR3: TGTGCCAGCAGTTTAGCCCACCGGGACAGGGTCGACGAGCAGTACTTC. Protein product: CASSLAHRDRVDEQYF.